The clone carrying this TCR beta chain has a single count. Its antigen is unidentified. The source of the sample is a study of blood T cells in healthy people across ages. Study outcomes and limitations: Older individuals had lower TCR beta diversity per million T cells (the decline was roughly linear). A greater number of naive CD4+ cells and higher diversity distinguished long-lived donors from aged donors. PBMCs went unsorted, and a conclusive naive versus antigen-experienced comparison was therefore prevented.

Germline CDR1 reads SGHRS; CDR2 reads YFSETQ. The V gene end was trimmed by 1 base and the J gene end by 4 bases; junction bases not matched to a gene: 2. The CDR3 contains 15 residues. A J-beta primer mix and a sample-barcoded 5' primer were used in a second PCR of about 6 to 12 cycles. Template switching added a 12-random-nucleotide identifier to every cDNA molecule. TCRdb reprocessed the 5' RACE reads via MiXCR and lists one record per CDR3 protein. This sample carries 1.5 million to 2 million distinct CDR3 sequences, approximately 50% of them seen once, and the ten largest clones take approximately 2%.

The sequenced material came from blood. The chain recombines TRBV5-1 with TRBJ1-5, with 10 bases lining up with TRBD1. This sequence originates from a woman in her thirties or forties in good health. CDR3 sequence reads: CASSLWTGGNQPQHF. The CDR3, as DNA: TGCGCCAGCAGCTTGTGGACAGGGGGAAATCAGCCCCAGCATTTT.